The next 23 T cell receptor beta chains were all read from a single sample in a study of regulatory T cells in long-lasting Graves disease. Documented time point: newly diagnosed GD, antithyroid drugs for less than 3 months. PBMC-extracted RNA yielded the TCR library. iRepertoire HTBI primers and Arm-PCR of CDR3 regions built TCR beta libraries. Via MiXCR, TCRdb re-called the multiplex PCR reads, giving one row per CDR3 protein. The table includes approximately 400,000 distinct CDR3 sequences, about 15% detected once. This sample was also put to use in a study of T cells in Graves' hyperthyroidism and ophthalmopathy.

The sample consisted of peripheral blood mononuclear cells (PBMCs), taken at new diagnosis, from a patient treated with antithyroid drugs. The receptors here all came from a woman aged 35 to 49 with Graves disease.

Only one count was recorded for this clonotype. The rearrangement joins TRBV3-1 to TRBJ2-7; D is perhaps TRBD1 or TRBD2 (6 bases each). V dropped 1 base and J dropped 6 bases, with 22 bases sitting between them. CDR1 is LGHDT, CDR2 YNNKEL, per germline (reference sequence). The CDR3 has 17 residues. CDR3 amino acids: CASSQGGHYHGGGEQYV. CDR3 DNA: TGTGCCAGCAGCCAAGGGGGCCACTATCACGGAGGGGGCGAGCAGTACGTC.

This clonotype has a handful of counts. This rearrangement joins TRBV20-1 to TRBJ2-3, with a possible D match to TRBD1 (6 bases). From germline, CDR1 is DFQATT and CDR2 SNEGSKA (reference sequence). This CDR3 has 17 amino acids. CDR3 sequence: CSTKGGAPLPSTDTQYF. The CDR3 bases are TGCAGCACTAAAGGGGGAGCGCCCCTGCCTAGCACAGATACGCAGTATTTT.

With respect to this clonotype: At one boundary the junction diverges from the germline segment, which might be a read error. The chain has TRBV19 and TRBJ2-4; weak D call: TRBD2 (5 bases). CDR1 and CDR2 (germline): LNHDA, SQIVND (reference sequence). This CDR3 is built from 17 residues. The CDR3 DNA reads TGTGCCAGTAGTATAGATAGTCCAGCGCTAGCCAAAAACACTCAGTACTTC. Amino acids: CASSIDSPALAKNTQYF.

This clonotype was counted many times. The chain links TRBV12-3 or TRBV12-4 to TRBJ1-2; D might be TRBD1 (6 bases). This CDR3 has 14 residues. Trimming removed 8 bases from V and 4 bases from J, with 17 bases in between. CDR3 amino acids: CASRQTGTSYGYTF. CDR3 nucleotides: TGTGCCAGCCGCCAAACCGGGACATCCTATGGCTACACCTTC.

The CDR3 is CASSLELAGDSNEQYF. In DNA, the CDR3 is TGTGCCAGCAGCTTAGAACTAGCGGGAGATTCAAATGAGCAGTACTTC. The genes are TRBV13 and TRBJ2-1; 11 bases line up with TRBD2. The tail of the sequence fits TRBJ2-7 better, so the J call may be wrong. Germline V CDR1 and CDR2: PRHDT, FYEKMQ (reference sequence). This CDR3 has 16 residues.

This clonotype was counted many times. This chain connects TRBV2 to TRBJ1-6; D is possibly TRBD1 (6 bases). The CDR3 runs to 15 residues. CDR1 and CDR2 from the germline V gene are SNHLY and FYNNEI. The V gene lost 5 bases and the J gene lost 4 bases, with 12 bases spanning the gap. In DNA form, the CDR3 reads TGTGCCAGCAGTTCTAGACAGGTGTATAATTCACCCCTCCACTTT. This codes for CASSSRQVYNSPLHF.

The chain combines TRBV12-3 or TRBV12-4 with TRBJ1-2, with D tentatively TRBD1 (6 bases). V gave up 6 bases and J gave up 1 base, with 15 bases separating them. There are 15 residues in the CDR3. The CDR3 reads CASRPNRVRNYGYTF. Here the CDR3 DNA reads TGTGCCAGCAGACCCAACAGGGTTCGTAACTATGGCTACACCTTC.

At least ten counts were recorded for this clonotype. V and J are TRBV27 and TRBJ1-2, with D unresolved. This CDR3 comprises 13 residues. Germline V gene lookup returns CDR1 MNHEY and CDR2 SMNVEV (reference sequence). Trimming shortened V by 3 bases and J by 3 bases, and 8 bases separated the two germline ends. In DNA, the CDR3 is TGTGCCAGCAGTTTCAAGGGAGACTATGGCTACACCTTC. This codes for CASSFKGDYGYTF.

This clonotype turned up a few times. This chain joins TRBV25-1 and TRBJ1-1, with D perhaps TRBD1 (6 bases). The CDR3 contains 14 residues. The germline gives CDR1 MGHDK, CDR2 SYGVNS. The germline V and J ends were trimmed by 5 bases and 1 base, with 11 bases remaining between them. The CDR3 nucleotides are TGTGCCAGCAGTCCCAGGGGACAGAACACTGAAGCTTTCTTT. Protein: CASSPRGQNTEAFF.

This clonotype came up many times. CDR3 protein: CASSPWSSGRNSYNEQFF. The CDR3 region has the DNA TGTGCCAGCAGCCCCTGGTCTAGCGGGAGAAACTCCTACAATGAGCAGTTCTTC. The chain combines TRBV13 with TRBJ2-1, with TRBD2 identical over 10 bases. The CDR3 runs 18 residues. Germline trimming cut 5 bases from V and 0 bases from J; bases unmatched to any gene: 10. Germline V CDR1 and CDR2: PRHDT, FYEKMQ (reference sequence).

The sample holds many counts of this clonotype. The chain links TRBV28 to TRBJ2-7, with D tentatively TRBD2 (6 bases). V was clipped by 6 bases and J by 4 bases, with 19 bases between them. CDR1 and CDR2 (germline): MDHEN, SYDVKM. The CDR3 loop spans 15 amino acids. CDR3 region: CASSVRGLQEYEQYF. CDR3 in DNA: TGTGCCAGCAGCGTCCGGGGACTGCAGGAATACGAGCAGTACTTC. Full variable domain (remainder filled in from reference TRBV28 and TRBJ2-7): DVKVTQSSRYLVKRTGEKVFLECVQDMDHENMFWYRQDPGLGLRLIYFSYDVKMKEKGDIPEGYSVSREKKERFSLILESASTNQTSMYLCASSVRGLQEYEQYFGPGTRLTVT.

This clonotype was counted many times. The V call is TRBV28, the J call TRBJ2-3, with D maybe TRBD2 (5 bases). The CDR3 runs to 15 residues. From germline, CDR1 is MDHEN and CDR2 SYDVKM. With 4 bases removed from V and 1 base from J, the gap between germline ends came to 12 bases. The DNA for the CDR3 is TGTGCCAGCAGTTACGCCCGACTACGCACAGATACGCAGTATTTT. It translates to CASSYARLRTDTQYF. Full variable domain (missing parts from reference TRBV28 and TRBJ2-3): DVKVTQSSRYLVKRTGEKVFLECVQDMDHENMFWYRQDPGLGLRLIYFSYDVKMKEKGDIPEGYSVSREKKERFSLILESASTNQTSMYLCASSYARLRTDTQYFGPGTRLTVL.

This clonotype has at least ten counts. The chain links TRBV2 to TRBJ2-1; weak D call: TRBD2 (10 bases). Trimming removed 5 bases from V and 3 bases from J, with 23 bases in between. The CDR3 is 18 residues long. The V gene's germline CDR1 is SNHLY and CDR2 FYNNEI. The CDR3 loop is CASSPGQGVAGGYNEQFF. CDR3 in DNA: TGTGCCAGCAGTCCGGGACAGGGCGTAGCGGGAGGCTACAATGAGCAGTTCTTC. The whole variable domain, remainder taken from reference TRBV2 and TRBJ2-1, is EPEVTQTPSHQVTQMGQEVILRCVPISNHLYFYWYRQILGQKVEFLVSFYNNEISEKSEIFDDQFSVERPDGSNFTLKIRSTKLEDSAMYFCASSPGQGVAGGYNEQFFGPGTRLTVL.

This clonotype was detected ten times or more. The V call is TRBV12-3 or TRBV12-4, the J call TRBJ2-2; tentative D call: TRBD1 (5 bases). This CDR3 spans 14 amino acids. V lost 7 bases and J lost 4, with 13 bases in between. CDR3 region: CASTPRVGTGELFF. The CDR3 nucleotides read TGTGCCAGCACCCCCAGGGTGGGCACCGGGGAGCTGTTTTTT.

This clonotype was observed many times. V gene TRBV2 combines with J gene TRBJ2-7; D gene uncertain. Trimming removed 7 bases at V and 9 bases at J, with 31 bases between. The length of the CDR3 is 17 residues. Germline V CDR1 and CDR2: SNHLY, FYNNEI. The CDR3 reads CASTFGTSASLNFGQYF. In DNA form, the CDR3 reads TGTGCCAGCACCTTTGGTACCTCGGCTAGTCTTAACTTTGGGCAGTACTTC.

The V call is TRBV7-9, the J call TRBJ2-3; D unclear. Germline CDR1 is SEHNR and CDR2 is FQNEAQ (reference sequence). Trimming stripped 5 bases from V and 2 bases from J, with 17 bases between. The CDR3 spans 16 residues. The CDR3: CASSTPGYPHTDTQYF. The CDR3 coding sequence is TGTGCCAGCAGCACTCCTGGCTACCCACACACAGATACGCAGTATTTT. Variable domain in full (rest from reference TRBV7-9 and TRBJ2-3): DTGVSQNPRHKITKRGQNVTFRCDPISEHNRLYWYRQTLGQGPEFLTYFQNEAQLEKSRLLSDRFSAERPKGSFSTLEIQRTEQGDSAMYLCASSTPGYPHTDTQYFGPGTRLTVL.

This clonotype was counted many times. V usage is TRBV12-3 or TRBV12-4 and J usage is TRBJ1-2; no clear D gene. CDR3 length: 14 amino acids. Trimming removed 3 bases from V and 4 bases from J, with 12 bases in between. The CDR3 sequence: CASSFEGSAYGYTF. The DNA for the CDR3 is TGTGCCAGCAGTTTTGAGGGATCGGCCTATGGCTACACCTTC.

This clonotype was recorded many times. The J gene is TRBJ2-3, the V gene TRBV28; 10 positions match TRBD2. Germline V gene lookup returns CDR1 MDHEN and CDR2 SYDVKM. The CDR3 covers 16 residues. J was trimmed by 1 base and V by 1 base; bases with no gene match: 2. The CDR3: CASSLLAGGRTDTQYF. The CDR3 bases are TGTGCCAGCAGTTTATTAGCGGGAGGACGCACAGATACGCAGTATTTT.

The V gene is TRBV28, the J gene TRBJ2-6; D is uncertain. Germline CDR1 reads MDHEN; CDR2 reads SYDVKM. Trimming left V 6 bases short and J 2 bases short, with 11 bases between. This CDR3 spans 15 amino acids. The CDR3 here is CASSPLATGANVLTF. The DNA of the CDR3 is TGTGCCAGCAGCCCCCTCGCGACTGGGGCCAACGTCCTGACTTTC.

The CDR3 sequence: CASSPNAGTSGLGELFF. CDR3 sequence (DNA): TGTGCCAGCAGCCCCAACGCCGGGACTAGCGGATTGGGGGAGCTGTTTTTT. J is TRBJ2-2 and V is TRBV3-1; 11 bases agree with TRBD2. Trimming removed 4 bases from V and 8 bases from J; junction bases left unmatched: 12. The CDR3 length is 17 residues. CDR1 is LGHDT, CDR2 YNNKEL, per germline (reference sequence).

This clonotype was seen a few times. Mismatch with germline at one junction end may stem from a read error. The chain joins TRBV6-1 to TRBJ1-6, with TRBD1 as a possible D gene (5 bases). This CDR3 region has 17 residues. CDR1 is MNHNS and CDR2 is SASEGT in the germline V gene. The CDR3 region is CASSGGRTSSYNSPLRF. The CDR3 nucleotides read TGTGCCAGCAGTGGGGGACGGACAAGCTCCTATAATTCACCCCTCCGCTTT.

This clonotype was observed many times. DNA for the CDR3: TGTGCCAGCAGTCCAGGGGCAGGGGTAGGGGAGACCCAGTACTTC. Protein sequence: CASSPGAGVGETQYF. V is TRBV12-3 or TRBV12-4 and J is TRBJ2-5; a possible D gene is TRBD1 (6 bases). Trimming cost V 5 bases and J 5 bases, with 18 bases left between them. This CDR3 region has 15 residues.

This clonotype came up once. This chain links TRBV14 with TRBJ2-5; D not certain. Germline CDR1 reads SGHDN; CDR2 reads FVKESK. The CDR3 has 17 amino acids. Between the trimmed V and J ends, which lost 1 base and 1 base, there was a span of 16 bases. Here the CDR3 DNA reads TGTGCCAGCAGCCAAGTAAGGAATTCTCGCCCCCAAGAGACCCAGTACTTC. The encoded protein is CASSQVRNSRPQETQYF.